Here is one TCR beta chain with its context. The source of the sample is a study of shared clonotypes between healthy human individuals. Assay: immunoSEQ multiplex PCR; the TCRdb copy retains only in-frame clones and omits some. The table shows around 2.3 million clones, with about 94% occurring only once. Source material: naive CD4+ T cells sorted from blood. Indicated subset: CD45RA+ positively selected. This TCR derives from a man between 18 and 29 years old in good health.

CDR3 residues: CASSMAPHEQFF. CDR3 in DNA: TGTGCCAGTAGTATGGCCCCGCATGAGCAGTTCTTC. The gene calls are TRBV19 and TRBJ2-1; D is uncertain. This CDR3 contains 12 residues. The germline V gene has CDR1 LNHDA and CDR2 SQIVND (reference sequence). Deletions cut 3 bases from V and 8 bases from J, with 8 bases between.